This TCR beta chain was sequenced in a study of molecular identifiers for immune sequencing clone quantification. TCRdb recomputed calls from the PCR reads with MiXCR, one row per CDR3 protein. The table has about 65,000 distinct CDR3 sequences, around 20% seen once. Using 10%, 30% or 50% RNA, naive CD8 libraries were derived from roughly 20,000 to 1,000,000 sorted cells. Many counts were recorded for this clonotype. Its antigen remains unknown. Study-wide results and limits: Whereas naive cells kept under 1% of molecules in clones above 20 RNA copies, such clones held over 97% in effectors.

Germline-derived CDR1 and CDR2 are LNHNV and YYDKDF (reference sequence). V trimming: 0 bases; J trimming: 2 bases; junction bases outside the gene matches: 8. There are 18 residues in the CDR3. The sequencing sample was made of naive CD8+ T cells from blood, with Jurkat cell RNA spiked in. Subset specified: FACS-sorted CD8+CD4-CCR7+CD45RA+ naive T cells. This clonotype originated in a human donor in good health. Some libraries in this study had Jurkat cell RNA spiked in. The V call is TRBV15, the J call TRBJ2-3, with 10 positions matching TRBD2. The CDR3 coding sequence is TGTGCCACCAGCAGAGATTTTCAACTAGCGGGGACCACAGATACGCAGTATTTT. This sequence encodes CATSRDFQLAGTTDTQYF.